These 28 T cell receptor beta chains share one sample of origin, sequenced in a study of blood T cell repertoires in COVID-19. Here immunoSEQ multiplex PCR was the method, and the copy in TCRdb shows in-frame clones only, minus some. The sample has about 170,000 clones; approximately 86% are singletons. The sample consisted of peripheral blood. The receptors shown here come from a woman aged 40-49 years with COVID-19, enrolled during active disease.

This rearrangement joins TRBV2 to TRBJ1-4, with D possibly being TRBD1 (6 bases). The CDR3 extends over 15 amino acids. The V and J ends lost 6 bases and 2 bases respectively, with 13 bases between them. Germline assignment: CDR1 SNHLY and CDR2 FYNNEI. The CDR3 spells CASRGWGQTNEKLFF. DNA for the CDR3: TGTGCCAGCAGGGGGTGGGGGCAGACTAATGAAAAACTGTTTTTT.

V is TRBV7-9 and J is TRBJ2-7; a weak D match, TRBD2 (6 bases). V was trimmed by 6 bases and J by 1 base, leaving 10 bases between them. Looked up from germline, CDR1 is SEHNR and CDR2 is FQNEAQ (reference sequence). This CDR3 has 13 amino acids. CDR3 loop: CASSTGTSYEQYF. In DNA, the CDR3 is TGTGCCAGCAGTACTGGGACTTCCTACGAGCAGTACTTC.

The J gene is TRBJ1-1, the V gene TRBV7-6, with D uncertain. Trimming pared 1 base from V and 4 bases from J, leaving 10 bases between. The CDR3 runs to 14 residues. The germline gives CDR1 SGHVS, CDR2 FNYEAQ. Written as DNA, the CDR3 is TGTGCCAGCAGCTTAGGGCAGGTGGGCACTGAAGCTTTCTTT. Protein sequence: CASSLGQVGTEAFF.

In this sample, this clone turned up a few times. The DNA for the CDR3 is TGTGCCAGCAGTACCGGGACAGGTCAGTTCTTC. Its protein is CASSTGTGQFF. The chain is built from TRBV28 and TRBJ2-1; 8 nucleotides agree with TRBD1. In germline, CDR1 is MDHEN, CDR2 SYDVKM. The V gene end was trimmed by 5 bases and the J gene end by 13 bases; junction bases not matched to a gene: 4. This CDR3 has 11 residues.

V and J are TRBV29-1 and TRBJ2-3; 14 bases map to TRBD2. The CDR3 contains 18 residues. Germline CDR1 SQVTM, CDR2 ANQGSEA. The J segment lost 5 bases and the V segment lost 6 bases, leaving 16 bases of the junction unmatched. This CDR3 reads CSVQLIPGLAGVGDTQYF. Here the CDR3 DNA reads TGCAGCGTACAACTTATACCGGGACTAGCGGGAGTAGGAGATACGCAGTATTTT.

The chain combines TRBV27 with TRBJ1-5; D gene ambiguous. The CDR3 is 15 amino acids. CDR1 is MNHEY and CDR2 is SMNVEV in the germline V gene (reference sequence). V dropped 2 bases and J dropped 3 bases, with 11 bases sitting between them. CDR3 region: CASSLRSGPNQPQHF. CDR3 in DNA: TGTGCCAGCAGTTTACGGTCAGGCCCCAATCAGCCCCAGCATTTT.

This chain joins TRBV7-3 and TRBJ2-5, with unresolved D. The ends were cut back, 0 bases at V and 5 bases at J, with 13 bases in the middle. Germline CDR1 and CDR2: SGHTA and FQGTGA. There are 15 residues in the CDR3. The CDR3 region has the DNA TGTGCCAGCAGCTTAACGTCTTCTACCACTGAGACCCAGTACTTC. Residues: CASSLTSSTTETQYF. Together with reference TRBV7-3 and TRBJ2-5, the CDR3 gives the full variable domain: GAGVSQTPSNKVTEKGKYVELRCDPISGHTALYWYRQSLGQGPEFLIYFQGTGAADDSGLPNDRFFAVRPEGSVSTLKIQRTERGDSAVYLCASSLTSSTTETQYFGPGTRLLVL.

The J gene is TRBJ1-5, the V gene TRBV6-1; TRBD1 aligns across 8 bases. Unmatched junction bases numbered 9, after V lost 4 bases and J lost 1 base. From germline, CDR1 is MNHNS and CDR2 SASEGT. This CDR3 comprises 17 residues. The CDR3 reads CASSVVGTGVSNQPQHF. DNA for the CDR3: TGTGCCAGCAGTGTAGTCGGGACAGGCGTGAGCAATCAGCCCCAGCATTTT.

The chain recombines TRBV30 with TRBJ2-2, with TRBD2 identical over 7 bases. This CDR3 contains 15 residues. V lost 3 bases to trimming and J lost 4 bases; unmatched junction nucleotides: 8. The germline V gene encodes CDR1 GTSNPN and CDR2 SVGIG (reference sequence). The CDR3 region is CAWRRLAEITGELFF. The CDR3 DNA reads TGTGCCTGGAGACGTCTAGCGGAGATCACCGGGGAGCTGTTTTTT. Looking up the rest from reference TRBV30 and TRBJ2-2 gives the full variable domain: SQTIHQWPATLVQPVGSPLSLECTVEGTSNPNLYWYRQAAGRGLQLLFYSVGIGQISSEVPQNLSASRPQDRQFILSSKKLLLSDSGFYLCAWRRLAEITGELFFGEGSRLTVL.

CDR3 DNA sequence: TGTGCCAGCTCCGGGGATAACACCGGGGAGCTGTTTTTT. Translated, it gives CASSGDNTGELFF. The chain employs TRBV6-4 and TRBJ2-2; weak D call: TRBD2 (5 bases). The CDR3 runs to 13 residues. The V gene's germline CDR1 is MRHNA and CDR2 SNTAGT. Trimming pared 8 bases from V and 2 bases from J, leaving 9 bases between.

The gene calls are TRBV23-1 and TRBJ2-5; D is perhaps TRBD2 (6 bases). TRBV23-1 belongs to the ORF category, with a function that is uncertain. V was pared by 3 bases and J by 7 bases, with 12 bases between. The CDR3 is 13 residues long. The CDR3 region is CASSHEIAATQYF. Written as DNA, the CDR3 is TGCGCCAGCAGTCATGAAATAGCGGCGACCCAGTACTTC.

This rearrangement joins TRBV7-2 to TRBJ2-2, with TRBD2 identical over 7 bases. Germline V CDR1 and CDR2: SGHTA, FQGNSA. With V trimmed by 9 bases and J by 4 bases, 8 bases remained unmatched. There are 14 residues in the CDR3. The CDR3 loop reads CARNGLDSTGELFF. In nucleotides, the CDR3 is TGTGCCAGGAATGGACTAGACTCCACCGGGGAGCTGTTTTTT.

The V call is TRBV30, the J call TRBJ1-6, with 9 bases identical to TRBD1. Germline CDR1 and CDR2: GTSNPN and SVGIG (reference sequence). V shed 7 bases, J shed 0 bases, and the junction held 7 bases outside the gene matches. The length of the CDR3 is 16 residues. CDR3 region: CASGTGHISYNSPLHF. The CDR3 DNA sequence: TGTGCCTCCGGGACAGGGCACATCTCCTATAATTCACCCCTCCACTTT.

V gene TRBV28 combines with J gene TRBJ2-7, with 16 positions matching TRBD2. The CDR3 runs 15 residues. CDR1 MDHEN and CDR2 SYDVKM come from the germline V gene. With V trimmed by 4 bases and J by 6 bases, 3 bases remained unmatched. CDR3 nucleotides: TGTGCCAGCAGTTCCGGGACTAGCGGGAGGGCCGAGCAGTACTTC. Amino acid sequence: CASSSGTSGRAEQYF. Using reference TRBV28 and TRBJ2-7 for the parts outside the CDR3, the full variable domain is DVKVTQSSRYLVKRTGEKVFLECVQDMDHENMFWYRQDPGLGLRLIYFSYDVKMKEKGDIPEGYSVSREKKERFSLILESASTNQTSMYLCASSSGTSGRAEQYFGPGTRLTVT.

V gene TRBV18 combines with J gene TRBJ1-4; D gene ambiguous. CDR1 is KGHSH and CDR2 is LQKENI in the germline V gene. The ends were cut back, 3 bases at V and 0 bases at J, with 5 bases in the middle. This CDR3 region has 14 residues. CDR3 in amino acids: CASSPFATNEKLFF. For the CDR3, the DNA is TGTGCCAGCTCACCGTTCGCAACTAATGAAAAACTGTTTTTT.

This chain joins TRBV14 and TRBJ1-1, with 7 bases matching TRBD1. In germline, CDR1 is SGHDN, CDR2 FVKESK. J was trimmed by 2 bases and V by 0 bases; bases with no gene match: 9. CDR3 length: 17 residues. This chain's CDR3 is CASSQERGRGPNTEAFF. As DNA, the CDR3 is TGTGCCAGCAGCCAAGAGAGGGGGCGGGGTCCAAACACTGAAGCTTTCTTT.

The chain links TRBV4-2 to TRBJ1-1; tentatively, D is TRBD1 (6 bases). Germline-derived CDR1 and CDR2 are LGHNA and YNFKEQ. The CDR3 length is 14 residues. V lost 5 bases to trimming and J lost 3 bases, with 13 bases between them. The CDR3 loop is CASSVQQGDTEAFF. The CDR3 coding sequence is TGTGCCAGCAGCGTACAACAGGGCGACACTGAAGCTTTCTTT.

The CDR3 DNA sequence: TGTGCCTGGACCCTGGGGGCGGGAGACAATGAGCAGTTCTTC. This sequence encodes CAWTLGAGDNEQFF. V and J are TRBV30 and TRBJ2-1; tentative D call: TRBD2 (7 bases). Trimming cost V 4 bases and J 5 bases, with 15 bases left between them. CDR3 size: 14 residues. Germline assignment: CDR1 GTSNPN and CDR2 SVGIG (reference sequence). The full variable domain, in which reference TRBV30 and TRBJ2-1 provide the parts outside the CDR3, is SQTIHQWPATLVQPVGSPLSLECTVEGTSNPNLYWYRQAAGRGLQLLFYSVGIGQISSEVPQNLSASRPQDRQFILSSKKLLLSDSGFYLCAWTLGAGDNEQFFGPGTRLTVL.

The chain carries TRBV28 and TRBJ2-1; 9 bases are shared with TRBD2. The V segment lost 1 base and the J segment 12 bases; nucleotides outside the gene matches: 7. This CDR3 region has 14 residues. CDR1 MDHEN and CDR2 SYDVKM come from the germline V gene. CDR3 bases: TGTGCCAGCAGTTTATATTCTAGCGGGAAAAGGCAGTTCTTC. Its protein product is CASSLYSSGKRQFF.

The chain joins TRBV19 to TRBJ1-1; perhaps TRBD1 as D (6 bases). The germline V gene has CDR1 LNHDA and CDR2 SQIVND (reference sequence). Trimming took off 3 bases at V and 6 bases at J, with 17 bases between the two ends. This CDR3 comprises 15 residues. The CDR3 DNA reads as TGTGCCAGTAGTATCTCCCGACCGACAGGCGCTGAAGCTTTCTTT. Translating gives CASSISRPTGAEAFF. The complete variable domain, with remaining parts taken from reference TRBV19 and TRBJ1-1, reads DGGITQSPKYLFRKEGQNVTLSCEQNLNHDAMYWYRQDPGQGLRLIYYSQIVNDFQKGDIAEGYSVSREKKESFPLTVTSAQKNPTAFYLCASSISRPTGAEAFFGQGTRLTVV.

This clone showed up many times. J is TRBJ2-2 and V is TRBV21-1; the table gives TRBD1 as D, unverified against the DNA. TRBV21-1 is classified as a pseudogene. The length of the CDR3 is 19 residues. CDR3 sequence: CASSRRTGSVGLSTGELFF. The CDR3 DNA reads as TGTGCCAGCAGCAGACGGACAGGGTCGGTTGGTTTGAGCACCGGGGAGCTGTTTTTT.

The chain is built from TRBV9 and TRBJ2-2, with D maybe TRBD1 (5 bases). The V gene's germline CDR1 is SGDLS and CDR2 YYNGEE. V lost 0 bases, J lost 4 bases, and 10 bases lay in between. The CDR3 is made up of 15 amino acids. CDR3 residues: CASSVETGPTGELFF. In nucleotides, the CDR3 is TGTGCCAGCAGCGTAGAAACAGGCCCCACCGGGGAGCTGTTTTTT. Together with reference TRBV9 and TRBJ2-2, the CDR3 gives the full variable domain: DSGVTQTPKHLITATGQRVTLRCSPRSGDLSVYWYQQSLDQGLQFLIQYYNGEERAKGNILERFSAQQFPDLHSELNLSSLELGDSALYFCASSVETGPTGELFFGEGSRLTVL.

The chain combines TRBV11-2 with TRBJ1-2; 9 nucleotides align to TRBD1. CDR3 size: 15 residues. CDR1 is SGHAT, CDR2 FQNNGV, per germline. The V segment lost 4 bases and the J segment 6 bases; nucleotides outside the gene matches: 9. The CDR3 loop is CASSSYRGRLDGYTF. DNA for the CDR3: TGTGCCAGCAGCTCCTACAGGGGGCGCCTGGATGGCTACACCTTC.

The chain combines TRBV28 with TRBJ1-5, with TRBD1 matching over 8 bases. CDR1 and CDR2 from the germline V gene are MDHEN and SYDVKM. The CDR3 runs 15 residues. V lost 6 bases to trimming and J lost 1 base; unmatched junction nucleotides: 5. This CDR3 is CASSSRGQSNQPQHF. The DNA for the CDR3 is TGTGCCAGCAGCAGCAGGGGGCAAAGCAATCAGCCCCAGCATTTT.

CDR3 in amino acids: CASSVGQGARNEQFF. For the CDR3, the DNA is TGCGCCAGCAGCGTTGGACAGGGGGCGAGAAATGAGCAGTTCTTC. The rearrangement uses TRBV4-1 and TRBJ2-1, with TRBD1 matching 11 bases. The trim removed 5 bases at V and 7 bases at J, leaving 7 bases unmatched. Germline V lookup: CDR1 MGHRA, CDR2 YSYEKL. The CDR3 covers 15 residues.

The chain uses TRBV30 and TRBJ1-5; 10 bases align to TRBD1. This CDR3 is 14 amino acids long. V gave up 5 bases and J gave up 9 bases; unmatched junction bases: 10. Germline V lookup: CDR1 GTSNPN, CDR2 SVGIG (reference sequence). CDR3 residues: CAWGGQGTSTPQHF. The DNA for the CDR3 is TGTGCCTGGGGGGGACAGGGGACTTCGACGCCCCAGCATTTT.

The chain carries TRBV7-9 and TRBJ1-6; 7 bases fit TRBD1. The CDR3 sequence is 15 residues long. With 5 bases clipped from V and 7 bases from J, the junction kept 8 bases outside the gene matches. Germline CDR1 SEHNR, CDR2 FQNEAQ (reference sequence). CDR3 sequence (DNA): TGTGCCAGCAGCCCCTCGACAGGGCTCAATTCACCCCTCCACTTT. Translating gives CASSPSTGLNSPLHF.

This chain uses TRBV10-2 with TRBJ1-6; 7 bases align to TRBD1. CDR1 is WSHSY and CDR2 is SAAADI in the germline V gene. Germline trimming cut 0 bases from V and 10 bases from J; bases unmatched to any gene: 6. The CDR3 totals 15 residues. Here the CDR3 DNA reads TGCGCCAGCAGTGAGTCGGACAGGCGGGGATCACCCCTCCACTTT. It yields the protein CASSESDRRGSPLHF.